The TCR beta chain under discussion was sequenced for a study of blood T cell repertoires in COVID-19. Overall study context: Spain, Italy and the United States supplied samples that represented acute and convalescent COVID-19.

Per the study methods: Nucleated cell number was recorded as an estimate derived from reference gene primer amplification. Libraries were prepared by immunoSEQ multiplex PCR; TCRdb keeps only in-frame clonotypes and omits some of them. V, J and clone size are those of that table, while D and trimming were read from the DNA. The sample records around 260,000 clones, approximately 93% being singletons. Germline values: CDR1 LGHDT, CDR2 YNNKEL (reference sequence). The CDR3 spans 14 residues. J lost 7 bases, V lost 5 bases, and 7 bases had no gene match. The J gene is TRBJ1-5, the V gene TRBV3-1 (or the pseudogene TRBV3-2); 8 nucleotides line up with TRBD1. This clonotype was sampled from a woman in her twenties or thirties with COVID-19, enrolled during active disease. Sequenced: peripheral blood. The CDR3 region has the DNA TGTGCCAGCAGCTGGACAGGGATGGAACAGCCCCAGCATTTT. It encodes CASSWTGMEQPQHF.